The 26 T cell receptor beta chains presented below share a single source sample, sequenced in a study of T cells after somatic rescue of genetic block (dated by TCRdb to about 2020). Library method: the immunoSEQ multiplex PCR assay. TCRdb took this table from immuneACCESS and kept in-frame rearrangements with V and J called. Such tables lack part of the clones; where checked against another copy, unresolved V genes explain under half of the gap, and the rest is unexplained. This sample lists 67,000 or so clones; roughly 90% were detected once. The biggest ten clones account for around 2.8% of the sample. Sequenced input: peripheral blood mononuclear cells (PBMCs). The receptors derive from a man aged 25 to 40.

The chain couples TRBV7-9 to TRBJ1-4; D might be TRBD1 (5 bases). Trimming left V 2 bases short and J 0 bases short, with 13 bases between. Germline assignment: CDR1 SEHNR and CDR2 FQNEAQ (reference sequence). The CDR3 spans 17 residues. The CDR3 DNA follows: TGTGCCAGCAGCTTAAAGGCGGGGGGGACAACTAATGAAAAACTGTTTTTT. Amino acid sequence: CASSLKAGGTTNEKLFF.

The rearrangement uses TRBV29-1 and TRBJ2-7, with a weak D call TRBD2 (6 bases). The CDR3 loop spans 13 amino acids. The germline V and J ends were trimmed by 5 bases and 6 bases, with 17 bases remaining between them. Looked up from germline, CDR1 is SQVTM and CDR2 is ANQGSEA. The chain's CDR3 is CSVTPPGGGEQYF. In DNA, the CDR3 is TGCAGCGTTACTCCTCCCGGGGGAGGCGAGCAGTACTTC.

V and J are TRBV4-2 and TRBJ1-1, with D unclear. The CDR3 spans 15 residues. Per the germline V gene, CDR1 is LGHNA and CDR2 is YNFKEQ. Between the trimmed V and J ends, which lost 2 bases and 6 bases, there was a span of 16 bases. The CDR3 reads CASSQWREGGSEAFF. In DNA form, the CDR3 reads TGTGCCAGCAGCCAATGGCGCGAGGGAGGGTCTGAAGCTTTCTTT.

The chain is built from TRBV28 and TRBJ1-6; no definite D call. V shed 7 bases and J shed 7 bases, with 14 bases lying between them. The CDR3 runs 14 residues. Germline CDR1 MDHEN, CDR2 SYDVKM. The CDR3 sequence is CASIPAVENSPLHF. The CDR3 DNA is TGTGCCAGCATCCCAGCGGTCGAGAATTCACCCCTCCACTTT.

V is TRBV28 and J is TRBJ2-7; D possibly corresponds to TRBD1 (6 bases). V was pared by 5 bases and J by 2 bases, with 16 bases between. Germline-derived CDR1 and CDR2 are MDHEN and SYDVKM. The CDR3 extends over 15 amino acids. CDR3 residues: CASSAYREPAYEQYF. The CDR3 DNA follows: TGTGCCAGCAGTGCCTACAGGGAGCCAGCCTACGAGCAGTACTTC. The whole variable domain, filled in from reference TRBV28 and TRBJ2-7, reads DVKVTQSSRYLVKRTGEKVFLECVQDMDHENMFWYRQDPGLGLRLIYFSYDVKMKEKGDIPEGYSVSREKKERFSLILESASTNQTSMYLCASSAYREPAYEQYFGPGTRLTVT.

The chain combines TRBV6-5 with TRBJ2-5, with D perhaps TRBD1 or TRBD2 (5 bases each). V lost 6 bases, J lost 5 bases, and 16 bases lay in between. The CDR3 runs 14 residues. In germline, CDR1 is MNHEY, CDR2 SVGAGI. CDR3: CASSPILEGETQYF. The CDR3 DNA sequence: TGTGCCAGCAGCCCCATACTAGAGGGGGAGACCCAGTACTTC.

The CDR3 bases are TGTGCCAGCAGCCAAGATTGGAGCGGGGGGGCCTTATACGAGCAGTACTTC. It translates to CASSQDWSGGALYEQYF. V and J are TRBV4-2 and TRBJ2-7, with 10 bases that match TRBD2. CDR1 is LGHNA, CDR2 YNFKEQ, per germline. This CDR3 comprises 17 residues. The V gene end was trimmed by 0 bases and the J gene end by 4 bases; junction bases not matched to a gene: 9.

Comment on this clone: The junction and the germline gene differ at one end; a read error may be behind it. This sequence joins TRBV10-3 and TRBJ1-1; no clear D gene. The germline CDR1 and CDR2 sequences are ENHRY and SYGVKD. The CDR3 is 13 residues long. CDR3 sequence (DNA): TGTGTCATCAGTGACGAACTGACCACTGAAGCTTTCTTT. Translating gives CVISDELTTEAFF.

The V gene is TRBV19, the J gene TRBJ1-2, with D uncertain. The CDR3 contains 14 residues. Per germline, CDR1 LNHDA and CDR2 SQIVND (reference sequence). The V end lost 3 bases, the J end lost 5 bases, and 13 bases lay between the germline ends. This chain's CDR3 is CASSIRDLRYGYTF. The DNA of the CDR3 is TGTGCCAGTAGTATCAGAGACTTACGTTATGGCTACACCTTC.

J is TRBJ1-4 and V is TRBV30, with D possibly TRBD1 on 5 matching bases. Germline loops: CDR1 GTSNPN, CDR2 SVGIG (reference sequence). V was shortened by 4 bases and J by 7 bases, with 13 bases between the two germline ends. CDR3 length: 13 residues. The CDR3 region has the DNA TGTGCCTGGATGGATAGGGGAGGTGAAAAACTGTTTTTT. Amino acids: CAWMDRGGEKLFF. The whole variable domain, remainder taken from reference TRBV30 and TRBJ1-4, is SQTIHQWPATLVQPVGSPLSLECTVEGTSNPNLYWYRQAAGRGLQLLFYSVGIGQISSEVPQNLSASRPQDRQFILSSKKLLLSDSGFYLCAWMDRGGEKLFFGSGTQLSVL.

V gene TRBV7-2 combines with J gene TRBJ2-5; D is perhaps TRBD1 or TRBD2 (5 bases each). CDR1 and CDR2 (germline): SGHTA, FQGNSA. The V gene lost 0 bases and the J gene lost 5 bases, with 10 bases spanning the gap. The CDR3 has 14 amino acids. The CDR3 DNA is TGTGCCAGCAGCTTAGCGCTGTGGGGGGAGACCCAGTACTTC. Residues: CASSLALWGETQYF.

Here the CDR3 DNA reads TGCGCCAGCAGCTTGGGCGGCCTAGCCAAAAACATTCAGTACTTC. As protein: CASSLGGLAKNIQYF. The V call is TRBV5-1, the J call TRBJ2-4, with D uncertain. The ends were cut back, 0 bases at V and 0 bases at J, with 7 bases in the middle. CDR1 SGHRS and CDR2 YFSETQ come from the germline V gene. The CDR3 totals 15 residues.

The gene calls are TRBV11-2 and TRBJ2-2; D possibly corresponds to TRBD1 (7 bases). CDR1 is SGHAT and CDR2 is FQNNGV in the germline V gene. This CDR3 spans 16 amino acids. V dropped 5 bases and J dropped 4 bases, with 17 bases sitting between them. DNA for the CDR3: TGTGCCAGCAGCCGTTTTGGACAGGAGGGCACCGGGGAGCTGTTTTTT. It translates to CASSRFGQEGTGELFF.

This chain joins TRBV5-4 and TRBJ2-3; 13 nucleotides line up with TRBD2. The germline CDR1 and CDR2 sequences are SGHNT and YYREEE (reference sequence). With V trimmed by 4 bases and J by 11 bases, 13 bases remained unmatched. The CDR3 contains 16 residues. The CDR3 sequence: CASSIRTSGGRVGQYF. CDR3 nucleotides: TGTGCCAGCAGCATCAGGACTAGCGGGGGACGGGTCGGGCAGTATTTT.

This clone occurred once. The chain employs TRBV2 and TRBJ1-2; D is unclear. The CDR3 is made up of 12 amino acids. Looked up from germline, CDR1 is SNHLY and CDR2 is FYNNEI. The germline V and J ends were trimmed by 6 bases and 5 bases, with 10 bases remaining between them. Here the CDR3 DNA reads TGTGCCAGCAGCAGGCCTGAATATGGCTACACCTTC. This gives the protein CASSRPEYGYTF.

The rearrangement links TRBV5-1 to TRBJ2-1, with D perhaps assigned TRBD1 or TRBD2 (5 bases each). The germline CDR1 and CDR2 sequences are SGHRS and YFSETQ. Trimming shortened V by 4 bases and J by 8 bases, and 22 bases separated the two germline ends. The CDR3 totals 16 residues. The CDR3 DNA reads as TGCGCCAGCAGCCCCGGGGTTAGCACGAGCAGGGATGAGCAGTTCTTC. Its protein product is CASSPGVSTSRDEQFF.

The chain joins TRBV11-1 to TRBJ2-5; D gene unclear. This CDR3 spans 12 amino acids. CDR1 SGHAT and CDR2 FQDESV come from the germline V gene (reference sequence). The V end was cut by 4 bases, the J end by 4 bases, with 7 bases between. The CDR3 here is CASSSPLETQYF. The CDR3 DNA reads TGTGCCAGCAGCTCTCCACTAGAGACCCAGTACTTC.

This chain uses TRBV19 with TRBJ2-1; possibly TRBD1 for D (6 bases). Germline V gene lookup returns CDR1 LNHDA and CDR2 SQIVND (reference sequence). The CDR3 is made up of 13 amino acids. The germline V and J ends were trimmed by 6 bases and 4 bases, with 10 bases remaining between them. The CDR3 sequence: CASRSRGYNEQFF. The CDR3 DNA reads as TGTGCCAGTAGGAGCAGGGGTTACAATGAGCAGTTCTTC. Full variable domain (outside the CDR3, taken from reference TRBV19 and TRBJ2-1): DGGITQSPKYLFRKEGQNVTLSCEQNLNHDAMYWYRQDPGQGLRLIYYSQIVNDFQKGDIAEGYSVSREKKESFPLTVTSAQKNPTAFYLCASRSRGYNEQFFGPGTRLTVL.

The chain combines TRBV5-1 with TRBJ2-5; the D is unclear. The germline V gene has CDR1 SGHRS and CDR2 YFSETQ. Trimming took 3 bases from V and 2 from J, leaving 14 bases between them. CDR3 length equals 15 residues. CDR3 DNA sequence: TGCGCCAGCAGCTCCGCTATGGTAGGGCAAGAGACCCAGTACTTC. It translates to CASSSAMVGQETQYF.

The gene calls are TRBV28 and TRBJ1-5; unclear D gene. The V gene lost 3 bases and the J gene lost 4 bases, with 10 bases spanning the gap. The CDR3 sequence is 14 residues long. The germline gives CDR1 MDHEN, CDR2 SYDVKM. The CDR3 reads CASSLWQQNQPQHF. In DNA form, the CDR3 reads TGTGCCAGCAGTTTGTGGCAGCAAAATCAGCCCCAGCATTTT.

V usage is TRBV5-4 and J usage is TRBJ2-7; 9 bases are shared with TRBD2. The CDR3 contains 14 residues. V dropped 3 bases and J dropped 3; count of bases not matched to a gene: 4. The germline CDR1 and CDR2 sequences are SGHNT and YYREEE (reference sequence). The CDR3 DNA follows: TGTGCCAGCAGCTCCGGGACTAGCAACTACGAGCAGTACTTC. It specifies CASSSGTSNYEQYF.

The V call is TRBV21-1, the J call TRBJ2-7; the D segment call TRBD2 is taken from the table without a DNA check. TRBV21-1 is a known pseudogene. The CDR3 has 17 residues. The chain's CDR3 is CASSLTRLAGPSYEQYF. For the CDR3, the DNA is TGTGCCAGCAGCCTAACTAGACTAGCGGGACCCTCCTACGAGCAGTACTTC.

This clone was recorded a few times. The CDR3 sequence: CASSFTATEAFF. Written as DNA, the CDR3 is TGTGCCAGCAGCTTTACAGCCACTGAAGCTTTCTTT. The chain employs TRBV7-9 and TRBJ1-1; no clear D gene. The CDR3 runs to 12 residues. From germline, CDR1 is SEHNR and CDR2 FQNEAQ (reference sequence). Between the trimmed V and J ends, which lost 3 bases and 4 bases, there was a span of 6 bases. Complete variable domain (other parts from reference TRBV7-9 and TRBJ1-1): DTGVSQNPRHKITKRGQNVTFRCDPISEHNRLYWYRQTLGQGPEFLTYFQNEAQLEKSRLLSDRFSAERPKGSFSTLEIQRTEQGDSAMYLCASSFTATEAFFGQGTRLTVV.

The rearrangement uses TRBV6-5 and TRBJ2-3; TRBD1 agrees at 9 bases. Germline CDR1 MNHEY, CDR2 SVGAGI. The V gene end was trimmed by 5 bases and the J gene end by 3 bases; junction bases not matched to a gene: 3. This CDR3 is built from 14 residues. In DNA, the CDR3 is TGTGCCAGCAGTAACAGGGGGCTGACAGATACGCAGTATTTT. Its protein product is CASSNRGLTDTQYF.

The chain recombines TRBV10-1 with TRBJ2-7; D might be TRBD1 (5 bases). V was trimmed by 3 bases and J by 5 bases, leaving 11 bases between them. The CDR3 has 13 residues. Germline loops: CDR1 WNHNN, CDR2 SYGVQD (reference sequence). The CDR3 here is CASSDRWGHEQYF. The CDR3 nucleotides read TGCGCCAGCAGTGATAGGTGGGGCCACGAGCAGTACTTC.

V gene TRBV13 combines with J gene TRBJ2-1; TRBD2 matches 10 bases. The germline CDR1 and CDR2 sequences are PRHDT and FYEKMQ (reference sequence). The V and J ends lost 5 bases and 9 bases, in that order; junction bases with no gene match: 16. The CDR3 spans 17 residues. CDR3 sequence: CASSPWGTSGDLVEQFF. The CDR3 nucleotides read TGTGCCAGCAGCCCCTGGGGCACTAGCGGGGACTTGGTTGAGCAGTTCTTC.